A selection of T cell receptor beta chains follows, all from one sample in a study of T-cell memory formation after mild COVID-19. TCRdb ran MiXCR on the 5' RACE reads and lists one entry per CDR3 protein. Altogether approximately 430,000 distinct CDR3 sequences are present, less than 25% being singletons, with the ten largest covering about an eighth. The specimen was PBMCs or a T cell subset sorted from them (not recorded which). Receptors were obtained from an adult woman who had mild COVID-19 (a few samples of this study predate the infection). Cell type and time point are not known. CDR3s include the opening cysteine and the closing phenylalanine or tryptophan. A D gene is named only where the DNA matches it firmly. Where a row states a size, it is once, few, many or the class of an expanded clone; other rows omit it.

clone_size	v_call	d_call	j_call	cdr3_nt	cdr3_aa
.	TRBV6-1	.	TRBJ1-2	TGTGCCAGCAGTGACTACTCGGGACAATCTCGGGGCTACACCTTC	CASSDYSGQSRGYTF
.	TRBV12-3/TRBV12-4	.	TRBJ2-2	TGTGCCAGCAGTAACGGCCAGGGGTCCACCGGGGAGCTGTTTTTT	CASSNGQGSTGELFF
few	TRBV24-1	.	TRBJ2-3	TGTGCCACCAGTGACCCCGCGGGGGCCACAGATACGCAGTATTTT	CATSDPAGATDTQYF
few	TRBV7-2	.	TRBJ2-5	TGTGCCAGCAGCCCCCGGAGGCCGTACCAAGAGACCCAGTACTTC	CASSPRRPYQETQYF
few	TRBV7-9	.	TRBJ1-1	TGTGCCAGCAGCTTAGTAGGGACAACGGACACTGAAGCTTTCTTT	CASSLVGTTDTEAFF
.	TRBV5-5	.	TRBJ1-1	TGTGCCAGCAGCTTAGGACAGTCCATGAACACTGAAGCTTTCTTT	CASSLGQSMNTEAFF
few	TRBV29-1	.	TRBJ2-1	TGCAGCGCTATAGCGGTTCCAGGCAATGAGCAGTTCTTC	CSAIAVPGNEQFF
few	TRBV12-3/TRBV12-4	TRBD2	TRBJ2-1	TGTGCCAGCAGACCAACTAGCGGGGCGACTTTTAGTGAGCAGTTCTTC	CASRPTSGATFSEQFF
many	TRBV4-2	TRBD2	TRBJ2-1	TGTGCCAGCAGCTCGACTAGCGGGAGTGATGAGCAGTTCTTC	CASSSTSGSDEQFF
many	TRBV3-1	.	TRBJ2-1	TGTGCCAGCAGCCCCCTTGGTGCTTGGTACAATGAGCAGTTCTTC	CASSPLGAWYNEQFF
.	TRBV20-1	TRBD2	TRBJ2-1	TGCAGTGCGAGGAGGACTAGCGGGGGAACTTACAATGAGCAGTTCTTC	CSARRTSGGTYNEQFF
.	TRBV7-6	TRBD1	TRBJ1-5	TGTGCCAGCAGCGCGACAGGGGGTCAGCCCCAGCATTTT	CASSATGGQPQHF
few	TRBV29-1	.	TRBJ2-2	TGCAGCGGCCAGGGGCGAAGCACCGGGGAGCTGTTTTTT	CSGQGRSTGELFF
few	TRBV28	.	TRBJ1-5	TGTGCCAGCAGTTCCCCGCGTGGGACGGCTCCACGTCAGCCCCAGCATTTT	CASSSPRGTAPRQPQHF
few	TRBV7-2	.	TRBJ2-2	TGTGCCAGCAGCTTATCGACTAGTGGGTCCGGGGAGCTGTTTTTT	CASSLSTSGSGELFF
few	TRBV6-2/TRBV6-3	.	TRBJ2-1	TGTGCCACCGGTGATGTAGGGGAGTTCTTC	CATGDVGEFF
few	TRBV5-1	.	TRBJ2-6	TGCGCCAGCAGGAGATCGGGTTCTGTGGCGGCGGGGGCCAACGTCCTGACTTTC	CASRRSGSVAAGANVLTF
.	TRBV24-1	TRBD1	TRBJ1-1	TGTGCCACCAGTGGACCGGGACAGTCGAACACTGAAGCTTTCTTT	CATSGPGQSNTEAFF
.	TRBV15	TRBD1	TRBJ2-2	TGTGCCACCAACCCCAGGGGGCAAACCGGGGAGCTGTTTTTT	CATNPRGQTGELFF
few	TRBV11-1	.	TRBJ2-7	TGTGCCAGCAGCTTTATGCACTACGAGCAGTACTTC	CASSFMHYEQYF
few	TRBV20-1	TRBD2	TRBJ2-3	TGCAGTGCTAGAGACGAAAGGACTAGCGGGGCCGCTAGCACAGATACGCAGTATTTT	CSARDERTSGAASTDTQYF
many	TRBV12-3/TRBV12-4	.	TRBJ2-5	TGTGCCAGCAGTTTTGCCGGGAAAGAGACCCAGTACTTC	CASSFAGKETQYF
few	TRBV7-9	TRBD1	TRBJ2-7	TGTGCCAGCAGCCCAGACAGGGGGATCTCCTACGAGCAGTACTTC	CASSPDRGISYEQYF
many	TRBV12-3/TRBV12-4	.	TRBJ2-1	TGTGCCAGCAGCCCCACGGGCGGCGGTGAGCAGTTCTTC	CASSPTGGGEQFF
.	TRBV15	.	TRBJ1-2	TGTGCCACCAGCAGAGATCCCAGGGAAGGCGACTATGGCTACACCTTC	CATSRDPREGDYGYTF
.	TRBV9	TRBD2	TRBJ2-1	TGTGCCAGCAGCGTAGCTAGCGGGAGTGGCTATGAGCAGTTCTTC	CASSVASGSGYEQFF
few	TRBV5-1	TRBD1	TRBJ2-3	TGCGCCAGCAGCCTGGACGGACAGGGTACAACAGATACGCAGTATTTT	CASSLDGQGTTDTQYF
.	TRBV25-1	.	TRBJ2-4	TGTGCCAGCAGTCCCACTACAGGACTCTTAGCCAAAAACATTCAGTACTTC	CASSPTTGLLAKNIQYF